This T cell receptor (beta chain) was identified during a study of blood T cell repertoires in COVID-19 (dated by TCRdb to 2020 to 2022). Regarding the study in general: Samples from collaborators originated in the United States, Italy and Spain and spanned both the acute and convalescent phases of COVID-19. Where HLA class I and class II types were available, the types were taken from metadata supplied by the sample provider, not from assay-based typing. Subjects who had been exposed to COVID-19, were actively infected with it, or had recovered from it provided the deeply sampled blood TCRbeta repertoires that made up the dataset. The sample metadata nearly always contained a de-identified subject ID, COVID-19 status, age in years and sex. The repertoires were made available in a free public database intended to serve as a resource for research on the immune response to SARS-CoV-2. The prospective study material was composed of cDNA or gDNA derived from T cells, B-cell-depleted T cells, or PBMCs. The samples were drawn from the first 160 participants of the ongoing ImmuneRACE study and from 1,254 subjects provided by 6 global collaborators. The investigation overall reported the following: The quantity of clinical and demographic metadata differed by source and by participant and was supplied without curation.

The immunoSEQ Assay, a bias-controlled multiplex PCR, was used to amplify TCRbeta CDR3 regions from genomic DNA. The paper's data handling went like this. Within the assay, amplification of reference gene primers was used to estimate how many nucleated cells each sample contained. To quantify the absolute abundance of each unique TCRbeta CDR3 rearrangement, sequence reads were collapsed and filtered. For each sample, productive Simpson clonality was calculated by taking the square root of Simpson's diversity index across productive rearrangements. TCRdb obtained this table from immuneACCESS and retained in-frame rearrangements with V and J assigned. These tables miss some clones; where compared with another copy, unresolved V genes account for less than half of the shortfall, and the remainder is unexplained. The V and J calls and clone size were taken over from that table, and D and trimming were inferred from the DNA. The sample table lists about 150,000 clones, around 74% of them with a count of one. Around 3.5% of the sample is taken by the ten largest.

Concerning this clone: Its antigen is currently not known. Base qualities are not provided; no much larger clone lies one nucleotide away.

Whole blood was collected in K2EDTA tubes by collaborating institutions according to the institutions' own protocols. For TCRbeta analysis, collaborator samples were shipped as frozen whole blood, as isolated PBMCs, or as DNA extracted from either sample type. From the cysteine up to the phenylalanine, the CDR3 has a length of 13 residues. Of the read, only the CDR3 DNA is kept; its 39 bases are in frame from base 1. Trimmed from V: 6 bases; trimmed from J: 4 bases; junction bases lacking a gene match: 5. According to the germline V gene (reference sequence), CDR1 reads MNHEY and CDR2 reads SMNVEV. Input material: peripheral blood. The V gene is TRBV27 and the J gene is TRBJ2-7; 8 middle bases align to TRBD1. The receptor comes from a woman older than 75 with acute or convalescent COVID-19. The nucleotide sequence reads TGTGCCAGCAGAGGACAGGGAGTATACGAGCAGTACTTC. Translated, it gives CASRGQGVYEQYF.